Ten or more counts support the clone carrying this T cell receptor beta chain. The antigen is unknown. The data were obtained in a study of early T cells in non-severe SARS-CoV-2 infection. Study as a whole: Unsorted whole-blood RNA was sequenced in bulk, leaving chains unpaired.

CDR1 is WSHSY and CDR2 is SAAADI in the germline V gene. The CDR3 contains 14 residues. V was pared by 4 bases and J by 1 base, with 10 bases between. Findings and caveats of the study: Clonotype matching in VDJdb favored anti-spike CD8 responses and did not capture private and CD4 specificities.

Researchers attached unique molecular identifiers to individual cDNA molecules. In TCRdb, the 5' RACE reads were re-called with MiXCR into one record per CDR3 protein. The data show roughly 24,000 distinct CDR3 sequences, 4.5% seen once. This TCR was sampled from an adult who was a healthcare worker with PCR-confirmed SARS-CoV-2 infection or an uninfected control (not recorded which). The material sequenced was whole blood. V and J are TRBV10-2 and TRBJ1-1, with D maybe TRBD1 (6 bases). This CDR3 reads CASSGWTENTEAFF. CDR3 in DNA: TGCGCCAGCAGTGGATGGACAGAGAACACTGAAGCTTTCTTT.